A selection of T cell receptor beta chains follows, all from one sample in a study of early T cells in non-severe SARS-CoV-2 infection. TCRdb passed the 5' RACE reads through MiXCR, listing each CDR3 protein once. This repertoire shows roughly 25,000 distinct CDR3 sequences, about 4% found once; its top ten account for 5% to 7.5%. The material sequenced was whole blood. The receptor source for this set is an adult who was a healthcare worker with PCR-confirmed SARS-CoV-2 infection or an uninfected control (not recorded which). CDR3s include the opening cysteine and the closing phenylalanine or tryptophan. The D gene is left open where the match is weak. Some rows have no size entry. The others give once, few or many, or a class for an expanded clone.

cdr3_length j_call v_call d_call clone_size cdr3_aa cdr3_nt
15 TRBJ1-1 TRBV3-1 . many CASSHYPETGTEAFF TGTGCCAGCAGCCATTATCCGGAGACGGGCACTGAAGCTTTCTTT
12 TRBJ2-1 TRBV7-9 . . CASSSAYNEQFF TGTGCCAGCAGCTCCGCTTACAATGAGCAGTTCTTC
16 TRBJ2-5 TRBV18 . many CASSPSGRARKETQYF TGTGCCAGCTCACCATCTGGTAGGGCACGAAAAGAGACCCAGTACTTC
14 TRBJ2-3 TRBV6-5 . few CAGAPFTSTDTQYF TGTGCCGGCGCCCCTTTTACTAGCACAGATACGCAGTATTTT
12 TRBJ2-5 TRBV7-6 . few CASSSHSETQYF TGTGCCAGCAGCTCCCACTCAGAGACCCAGTACTTC
11 TRBJ1-1 TRBV11-2 . medium-sized CASSLGTEAFF TGTGCCAGCAGCTTGGGGACTGAAGCTTTCTTT
15 TRBJ1-4 TRBV2 . many CASSPRGFLNEKLFF TGTGCCAGCAGCCCCCGGGGGTTTTTGAATGAAAAACTGTTTTTT
16 TRBJ2-7 TRBV6-2/TRBV6-3 TRBD2 many CASSYRTAGGPYEQYF TGTGCCAGCAGTTATCGGACAGCGGGAGGGCCCTACGAGCAGTACTTC
11 TRBJ2-7 TRBV7-2 . many CASSRHYEQYF TGTGCCAGCAGCCGACACTACGAGCAGTACTTC
16 TRBJ2-1 TRBV4-2 TRBD2 many CASSQKLAGAPIEQFF TGTGCCAGCAGCCAAAAACTAGCGGGAGCGCCAATCGAGCAGTTCTTC
15 TRBJ2-2 TRBV20-1 TRBD2 . CSARDGRGRTGELFF TGCAGTGCTAGGGACGGGAGGGGTCGGACCGGGGAGCTGTTTTTT
15 TRBJ2-1 TRBV9 . many CASSPIPATYNEQFF TGTGCCAGCAGCCCCATTCCGGCTACCTACAATGAGCAGTTCTTC
14 TRBJ2-7 TRBV20-1 . many CSAGGIAATYEQYF TGCAGTGCTGGCGGGATCGCGGCGACCTACGAGCAGTACTTC
14 TRBJ2-5 TRBV5-1 TRBD1 many CASSLADRKETQYF TGCGCCAGCAGCCTGGCGGACAGGAAAGAGACCCAGTACTTC
18 TRBJ2-1 TRBV7-2 TRBD2 many CASTQYSGRALGRNEQFF TGTGCCAGCACCCAATATAGCGGGAGGGCCTTAGGAAGGAATGAGCAGTTCTTC
15 TRBJ2-7 TRBV18 TRBD2 many CASSLNAGVPYEQYF TGTGCCAGCTCATTAAACGCGGGAGTACCGTACGAGCAGTACTTC
16 TRBJ2-7 TRBV6-1 TRBD2 many CASSGRTSGTSYEQYF TGTGCCAGCAGCGGTAGGACTAGCGGGACGAGCTACGAGCAGTACTTC
11 TRBJ1-1 TRBV11-2 . many CASSLVTEAFF TGTGCCAGCAGCTTAGTAACTGAAGCTTTCTTT
16 TRBJ2-3 TRBV4-3 TRBD2 many CASSQDPSGRPDTQYF TGCGCCAGCAGCCAAGATCCCAGCGGGAGGCCCGATACGCAGTATTTT
15 TRBJ2-2 TRBV7-2 TRBD1 many CASRPRQGSTGELFF TGTGCCAGCAGACCCAGACAGGGGAGCACCGGGGAGCTGTTTTTT
14 TRBJ2-1 TRBV7-2 . few CASSESGVYNEQFF TGTGCCAGCAGCGAAAGCGGAGTCTACAATGAGCAGTTCTTC
13 TRBJ2-7 TRBV9 . . CASSVGTSYEQYF TGTGCCAGCAGCGTAGGAACGTCCTACGAGCAGTACTTC
12 TRBJ2-1 TRBV29-1 TRBD2 many CSVVSGTTEQFF TGCAGCGTCGTTAGCGGGACTACTGAGCAGTTCTTC
15 TRBJ2-7 TRBV6-1 TRBD1 many CASSPRGLYSYEQYF TGTGCCAGCAGCCCTAGGGGGCTATACTCCTACGAGCAGTACTTC
13 TRBJ2-3 TRBV20-1 . many CSADGGASGTQYF TGCAGTGCTGACGGCGGCGCGAGTGGTACGCAGTATTTT
13 TRBJ2-7 TRBV7-9 . few CASSLETGSEQYF TGTGCCAGCAGCTTAGAAACAGGGTCGGAGCAGTACTTC
16 TRBJ2-3 TRBV4-1 TRBD2 few CASSPGDWAGGDTQYF TGCGCCAGCAGCCCCGGCGACTGGGCGGGAGGTGATACGCAGTATTTT
14 TRBJ2-5 TRBV12-3/TRBV12-4 TRBD2 . CASSFSREMETQYF TGTGCCAGCAGTTTCTCGCGGGAGATGGAGACCCAGTACTTC
15 TRBJ2-1 TRBV11-3 . few CASSLILLSYNEQFF TGTGCCAGCAGCTTAATTCTCCTCTCCTACAATGAGCAGTTCTTC
15 TRBJ1-1 TRBV12-3/TRBV12-4 . many CASSPSAGGNTEAFF TGTGCCAGCAGTCCCTCGGCGGGAGGGAACACTGAAGCTTTCTTT
18 TRBJ2-7 TRBV21-1 . . CASSKEGLAGDLSYEQYF TGTGCCAGCAGCAAAGAGGGACTAGCGGGAGACCTCTCCTACGAGCAGTACTTC